This T cell receptor beta chain appears in the sequencing data of a study of shared clonotypes between healthy human individuals. The data were produced by immunoSEQ multiplex PCR, yet TCRdb's version contains in-frame clones alone and is incomplete. The table lists about 1.5 million clones, 98% of them singletons, with roughly 0.4% in the top ten. Points on this clone: Other DNA sequences in the same sample also yield this CDR3.

The CDR3 has 14 amino acids. V lost 2 bases and J 0 bases, leaving 6 bases between the germline ends. Germline CDR1 and CDR2: SGHDT and YYEEEE. The genes are TRBV5-6 and TRBJ1-3; D is ambiguous. What was sequenced was naive CD4+ T cells sorted from blood. Described subset: CD45RA+ positively selected. This sequence originates from a man aged 25-45 years in good health. The CDR3 is CASSLRFSGNTIYF. The CDR3 DNA reads TGTGCCAGCAGCTTAAGGTTCTCTGGAAACACCATATATTTT.